This T cell receptor (beta chain) was obtained from a study of blood T cells in healthy people across ages. This clonotype turned up a few times. V shed 4 bases, J shed 6 bases, and the junction held 20 bases outside the gene matches. CDR1 SGHTA and CDR2 FQGNSA come from the germline V gene. This CDR3 comprises 19 residues. Sample-barcoded 5' priming and a J-beta primer mix drove a second PCR of about 6 to 11 cycles. Paired-end reads containing CDR3 totaled no fewer than 3 million for each sample. TCRdb analysed the 5' RACE reads with MiXCR anew, one entry per CDR3 protein. The sample lists some 1,000,000 distinct CDR3 sequences, around 25% occurring once. These data are also associated with another study on T cells of mothers and their children.

This chain uses TRBV7-2 with TRBJ2-3, with TRBD1 identical over 9 bases. The sequence was collected from a girl aged 2-9 years in good health. Input material: blood. In DNA, the CDR3 is TGTGCCAGCAGCTACATTCGGAACTACCGGGACAGGGTTATTGATACGCAGTATTTT. Its translation is CASSYIRNYRDRVIDTQYF.